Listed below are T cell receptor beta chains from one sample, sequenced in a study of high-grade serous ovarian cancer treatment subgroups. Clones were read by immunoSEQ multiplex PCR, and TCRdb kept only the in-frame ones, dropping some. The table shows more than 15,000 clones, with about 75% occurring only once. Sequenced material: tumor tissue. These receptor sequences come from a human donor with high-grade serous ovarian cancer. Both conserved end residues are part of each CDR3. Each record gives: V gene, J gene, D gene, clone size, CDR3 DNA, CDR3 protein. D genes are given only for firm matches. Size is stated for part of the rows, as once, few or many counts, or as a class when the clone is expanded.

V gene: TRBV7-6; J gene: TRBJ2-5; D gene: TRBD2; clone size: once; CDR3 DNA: TGTGCCAGCAGCAAGACTAGCGGAAGACAAGAGACCCAGTACTTC; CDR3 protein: CASSKTSGRQETQYF
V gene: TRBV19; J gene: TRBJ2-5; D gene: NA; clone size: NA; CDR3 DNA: TGTGCCAGTAGTTTACAAGTCCAAGAGACCCAGTACTTC; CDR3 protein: CASSLQVQETQYF
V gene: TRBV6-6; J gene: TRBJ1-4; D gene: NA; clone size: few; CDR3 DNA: TGTGCCAGCAGTTCGGACCGTTTAAGGGATGAAAAACTGTTTTTT; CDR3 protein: CASSSDRLRDEKLFF
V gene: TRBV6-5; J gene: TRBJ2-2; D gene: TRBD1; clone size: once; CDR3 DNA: TGTGCTACCAGGGGGAAAGTCGGGGAGCTGTTTTTT; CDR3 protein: CATRGKVGELFF
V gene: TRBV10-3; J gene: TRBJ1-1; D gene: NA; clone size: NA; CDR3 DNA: TGTGCCATCAGTTCCTCACAGTCAGAAGCTTTCTTT; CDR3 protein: CAISSSQSEAFF
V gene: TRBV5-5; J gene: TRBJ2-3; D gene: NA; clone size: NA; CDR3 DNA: TGTGCCAGCAGCCCCCGACTGGAAGCAGATACGCAGTATTTT; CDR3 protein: CASSPRLEADTQYF
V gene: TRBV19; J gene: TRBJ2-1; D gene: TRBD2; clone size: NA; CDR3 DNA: TGTGCCAGTACCCCCACTAGCGGGAGATACGATGAGCAGTTCTTC; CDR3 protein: CASTPTSGRYDEQFF
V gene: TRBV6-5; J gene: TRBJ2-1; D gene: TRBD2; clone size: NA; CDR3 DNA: TGTGCCAGCAGTCAGACTAGCGGGTACAATGAGCAGTTCTTC; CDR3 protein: CASSQTSGYNEQFF
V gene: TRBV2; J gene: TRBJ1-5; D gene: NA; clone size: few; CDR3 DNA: TGTGCCAGCAGTGAATGGGCAGGAAGCAATCAGCCCCAGCATTTT; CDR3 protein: CASSEWAGSNQPQHF
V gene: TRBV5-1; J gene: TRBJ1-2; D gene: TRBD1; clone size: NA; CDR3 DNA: TGCGCCAGCCGTAGGACAGGGGACAACTATGGCTACACCTTC; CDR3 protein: CASRRTGDNYGYTF
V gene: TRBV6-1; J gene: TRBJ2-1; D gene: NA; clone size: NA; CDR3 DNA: TGTGCCAGCAGTACCGTCGGGAGTTCCTACAATGAGCAGTTCTTC; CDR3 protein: CASSTVGSSYNEQFF
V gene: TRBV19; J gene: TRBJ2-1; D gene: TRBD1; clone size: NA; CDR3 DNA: TGTGCCAGTAGTATCCTCCCGGGACAGGGGGCGGATGAGCAGTTCTTC; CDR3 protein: CASSILPGQGADEQFF
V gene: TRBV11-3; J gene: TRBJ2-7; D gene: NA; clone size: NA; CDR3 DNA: TGTGCCAGCAGCTTTTCCCCATCCCTCGAGGAGCAGTACTTC; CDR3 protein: CASSFSPSLEEQYF
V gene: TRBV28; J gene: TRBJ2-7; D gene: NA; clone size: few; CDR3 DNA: TGTGCCAGCAGTAGGGCCTACGAGCAGTACTTC; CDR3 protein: CASSRAYEQYF
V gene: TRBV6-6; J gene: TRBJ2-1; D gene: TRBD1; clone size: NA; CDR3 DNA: TGTGCCAGCAGGGCTAACAGGGGTTCGGTCAATGAGCAGTTCTTC; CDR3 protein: CASRANRGSVNEQFF
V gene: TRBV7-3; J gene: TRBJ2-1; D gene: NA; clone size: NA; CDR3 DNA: TGTGCCAGCAGCTTTGGGGGCGTGGGAAGGGATGAGCAGTTCTTC; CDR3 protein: CASSFGGVGRDEQFF
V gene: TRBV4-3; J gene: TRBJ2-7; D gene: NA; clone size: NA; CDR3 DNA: TGCGCCAGCAGCCAAGCTCCCAACGAGCAGTACTTC; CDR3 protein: CASSQAPNEQYF
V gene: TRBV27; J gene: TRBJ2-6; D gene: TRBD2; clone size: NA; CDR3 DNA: TGTGCCAGCAGTCCCCAGGGAGGGGCTGGGGCCAACGTCCTGACTTTC; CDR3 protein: CASSPQGGAGANVLTF
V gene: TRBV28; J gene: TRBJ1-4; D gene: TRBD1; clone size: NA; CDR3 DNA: TGTGCCAGCGGCCTGGGACAGCAAAATGAAAAACTGTTTTTT; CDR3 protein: CASGLGQQNEKLFF
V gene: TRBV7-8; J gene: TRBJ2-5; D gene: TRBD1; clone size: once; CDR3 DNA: TGTGCCAGCAGCGTCGACAGGGCAGAGACCCAGTACTTC; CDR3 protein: CASSVDRAETQYF
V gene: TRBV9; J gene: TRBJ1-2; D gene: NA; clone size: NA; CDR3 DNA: TGTGCCAGCAGTGGGGGGTCGGGAGGCTACACCTTC; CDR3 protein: CASSGGSGGYTF
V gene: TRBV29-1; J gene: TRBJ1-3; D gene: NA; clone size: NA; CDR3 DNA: TGCAGCGTTGAATTAGGGTCCGGAAACACCATATATTTT; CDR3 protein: CSVELGSGNTIYF
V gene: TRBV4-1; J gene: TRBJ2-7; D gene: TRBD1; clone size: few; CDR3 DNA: TGCGCCAGCAGCCTTTCAGGGACAGCACCCTACGAGCAGTACTTC; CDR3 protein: CASSLSGTAPYEQYF
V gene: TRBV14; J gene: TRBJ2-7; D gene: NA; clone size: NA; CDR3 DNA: TGTGCCAGCAGCCCCTCGACAGGCGGAGCGGGCGAGCAGTACTTC; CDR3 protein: CASSPSTGGAGEQYF
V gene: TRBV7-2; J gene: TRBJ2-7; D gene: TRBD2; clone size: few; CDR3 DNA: TGTGCCAGCAGCTTAGTAGCTAGCGGGACCTACGAGCAGTACTTC; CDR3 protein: CASSLVASGTYEQYF
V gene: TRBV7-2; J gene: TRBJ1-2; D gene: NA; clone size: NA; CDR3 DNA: TGTGCCAGCAGCTTAGCAAGGACTAACTATGGCTACACCTTC; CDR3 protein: CASSLARTNYGYTF
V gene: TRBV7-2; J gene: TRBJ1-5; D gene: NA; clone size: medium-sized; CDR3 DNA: TGTGCCAGCAGCTTATACGGACATCAGCCCCAGCATTTT; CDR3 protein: CASSLYGHQPQHF
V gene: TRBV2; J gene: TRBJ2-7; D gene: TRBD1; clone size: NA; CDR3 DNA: TGTGCCAGCAGCTTGTCCGCCGGGACAGGGCTCCACGAGCAGTACTTC; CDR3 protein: CASSLSAGTGLHEQYF
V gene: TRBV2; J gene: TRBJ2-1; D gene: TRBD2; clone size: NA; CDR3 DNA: TGTGCCAGCAGTACCGGACTAGCGTCGGATGAGCAGTTCTTC; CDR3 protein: CASSTGLASDEQFF
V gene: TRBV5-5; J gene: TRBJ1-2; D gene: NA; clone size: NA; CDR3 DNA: TGTGCCAGCAGCTTGGGACATCAAGCTAACTATGGCTACACCTTC; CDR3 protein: CASSLGHQANYGYTF
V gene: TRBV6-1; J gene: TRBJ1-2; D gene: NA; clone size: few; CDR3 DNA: TGTGCCAGCAGTGACGGGGGGGCCTATGGCTACACCTTC; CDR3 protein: CASSDGGAYGYTF
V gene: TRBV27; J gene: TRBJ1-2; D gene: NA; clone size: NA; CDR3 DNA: TGTGCCAGCAGTTTATATCCAGCTAACTATGGCTACACCTTC; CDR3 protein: CASSLYPANYGYTF
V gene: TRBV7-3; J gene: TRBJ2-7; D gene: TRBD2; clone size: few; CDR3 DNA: TGTGCCAGCAGCTTTTTCGGACCGTCTGGGGGAGGGACCTACGAGCAGTACTTC; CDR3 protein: CASSFFGPSGGGTYEQYF
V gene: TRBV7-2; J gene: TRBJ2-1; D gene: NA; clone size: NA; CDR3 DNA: TGTGCCAGCATCTTTTCACAGGGGACTTACAATGAGCAGTTCTTC; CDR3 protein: CASIFSQGTYNEQFF